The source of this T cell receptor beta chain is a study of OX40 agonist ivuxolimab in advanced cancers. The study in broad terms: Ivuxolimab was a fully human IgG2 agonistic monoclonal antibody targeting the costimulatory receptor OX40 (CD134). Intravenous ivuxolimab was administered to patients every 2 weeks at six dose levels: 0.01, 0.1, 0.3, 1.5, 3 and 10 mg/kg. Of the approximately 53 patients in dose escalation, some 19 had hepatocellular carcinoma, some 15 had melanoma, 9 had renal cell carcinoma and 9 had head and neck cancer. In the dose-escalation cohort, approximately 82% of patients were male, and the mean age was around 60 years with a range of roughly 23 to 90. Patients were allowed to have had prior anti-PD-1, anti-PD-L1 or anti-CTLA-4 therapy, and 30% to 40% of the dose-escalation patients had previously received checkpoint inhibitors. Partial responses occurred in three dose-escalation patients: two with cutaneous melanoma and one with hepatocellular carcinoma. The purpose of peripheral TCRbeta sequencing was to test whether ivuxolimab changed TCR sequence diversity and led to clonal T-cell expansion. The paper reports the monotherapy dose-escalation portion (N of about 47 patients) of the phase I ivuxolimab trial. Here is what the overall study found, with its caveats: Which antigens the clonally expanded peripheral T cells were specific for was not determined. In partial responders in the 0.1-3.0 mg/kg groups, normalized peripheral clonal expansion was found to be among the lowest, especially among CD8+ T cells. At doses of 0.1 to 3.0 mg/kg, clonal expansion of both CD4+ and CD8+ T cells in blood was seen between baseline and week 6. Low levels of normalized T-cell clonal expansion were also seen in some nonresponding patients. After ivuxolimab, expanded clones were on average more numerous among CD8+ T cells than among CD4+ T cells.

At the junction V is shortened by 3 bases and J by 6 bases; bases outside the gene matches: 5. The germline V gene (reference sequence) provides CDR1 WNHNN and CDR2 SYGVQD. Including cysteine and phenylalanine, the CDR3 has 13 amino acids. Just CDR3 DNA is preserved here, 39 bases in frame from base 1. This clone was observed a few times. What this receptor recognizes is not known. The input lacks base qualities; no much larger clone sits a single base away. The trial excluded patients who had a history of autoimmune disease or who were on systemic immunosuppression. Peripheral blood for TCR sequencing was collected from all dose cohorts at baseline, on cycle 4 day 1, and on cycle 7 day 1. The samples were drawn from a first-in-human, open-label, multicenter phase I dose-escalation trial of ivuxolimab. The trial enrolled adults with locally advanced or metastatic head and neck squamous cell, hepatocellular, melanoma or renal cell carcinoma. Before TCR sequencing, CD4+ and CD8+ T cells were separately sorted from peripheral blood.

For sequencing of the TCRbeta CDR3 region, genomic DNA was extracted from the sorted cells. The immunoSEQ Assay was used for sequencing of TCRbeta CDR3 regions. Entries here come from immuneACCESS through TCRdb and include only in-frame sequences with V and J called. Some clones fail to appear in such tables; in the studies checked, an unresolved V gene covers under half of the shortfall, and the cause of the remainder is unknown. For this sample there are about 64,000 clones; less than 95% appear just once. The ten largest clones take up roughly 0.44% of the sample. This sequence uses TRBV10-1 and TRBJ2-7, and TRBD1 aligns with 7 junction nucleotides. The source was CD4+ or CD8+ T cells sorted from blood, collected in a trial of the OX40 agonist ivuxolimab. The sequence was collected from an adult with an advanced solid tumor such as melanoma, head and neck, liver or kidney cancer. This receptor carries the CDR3 CASSDSDRVEQYF. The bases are TGCGCCAGCAGTGATTCTGACAGGGTCGAGCAGTACTTC.